This TCR beta chain was identified during a study of T cell repertoires in cytomegalovirus infection. A remark on this clonotype: No antigen is known for it.

The germline V gene has CDR1 SGHTA and CDR2 FQGNSA. The V end was cut by 5 bases, the J end by 8 bases, with 16 bases between. The length of the CDR3 is 14 residues. TCRdb re-called the reads with MiXCR, one entry per CDR3 protein. This sample has approximately 730,000 distinct CDR3 sequences, with around a third found just once. The sample here was cultured PBMCs, taken from culture after CMV antigen stimulation. The TCR sequence derives from a human donor in good health (CMV status not recorded). Some clones in this sample may be carry-over from other donors' samples. The rearrangement links TRBV7-2 to TRBJ1-3; no clear D gene. DNA of the CDR3: TGTGCCAGCAGCGGGCGGACGTGGGATGACACCATATATTTT. This gives the protein CASSGRTWDDTIYF.